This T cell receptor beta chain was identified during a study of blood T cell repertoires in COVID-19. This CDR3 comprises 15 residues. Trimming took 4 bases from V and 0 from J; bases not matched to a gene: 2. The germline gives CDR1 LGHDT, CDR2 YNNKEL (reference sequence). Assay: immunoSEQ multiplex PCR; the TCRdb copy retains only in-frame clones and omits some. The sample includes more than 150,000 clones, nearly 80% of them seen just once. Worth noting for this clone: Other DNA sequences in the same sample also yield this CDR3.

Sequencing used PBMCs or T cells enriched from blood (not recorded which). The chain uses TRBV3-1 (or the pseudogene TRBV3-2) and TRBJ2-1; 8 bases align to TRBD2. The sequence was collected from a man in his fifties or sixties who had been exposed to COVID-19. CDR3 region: CASSLSGSSYNEQFF. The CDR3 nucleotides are TGTGCCAGCAGCCTCAGCGGGAGCTCCTACAATGAGCAGTTCTTC.